This note documents a single T cell receptor beta chain sequence. This clonotype was recorded only once. Its antigen has not been determined. No base-level quality is on record; no much larger clone is a single base apart. One read provides weak support. This specimen comes from a study of T cells in Graves' hyperthyroidism and ophthalmopathy (dated by TCRdb to the late 2010s). Regarding the complete study: Peripheral blood was sampled at the time of initial diagnosis, prior to any treatment. A discovery cohort of about 95 patients, 43 with Graves' ophthalmopathy and 57 with stable Graves' hyperthyroidism, was used to find distinguishing TCR V-J signatures. Prospective prediction of ophthalmopathy was tested in an independent validation cohort of approximately 19 hyperthyroidism patients and 15 to 17 patients who later progressed to ophthalmopathy. The 100 discovery patients were divided at random into training and test sets in a 7:3 ratio. Thyroid tissue and blood T-cell repertoires from roughly six Graves' hyperthyroidism patients were also compared in the study. Once sampling was done, hyperthyroidism patients were given methimazole at a starting dose of 30 mg daily, whereas ophthalmopathy patients were given high-dose intravenous methylprednisolone. The paper reports TCR Vbeta CDR3 sequencing of 140 or so peripheral blood samples: approximately 41 ophthalmopathy, over 70 hyperthyroidism and 17 progressor patients. What the work shows at the level of the full study, not this receptor alone: In validation, the model predicted progression to ophthalmopathy with roughly 70% sensitivity and approximately 78% specificity, a median of 6.5 months before onset. Ophthalmopathy was separated from stable hyperthyroidism by a 13 V-J signature model, with approximately 89% sensitivity and 81% to 82% specificity obtained in cross-validation and 80%/75% obtained in testing. No statistical method was used to fix the sample size in advance, and group allocation was not hidden from the investigators. Most expanded thyroid clonotypes (frequency above 0.001) were also found in blood, which suggests that blood repertoires may mirror thyroid immune responses.

The TCR beta CDR3 regions were amplified from RNA transcripts. The TCR CDR3 was subjected to a first round of RT-PCR using the HTBI primer set and the Qiagen OneStep RT-PCR kit. A second multiplex PCR round built the libraries, followed by size selection and purification. Paired-end sequencing of the libraries was performed with 100 bp reads on an Illumina HiSeq2000. The authors' analysis ran thus. SOAPnuke was used to process the raw data, throwing out any read that contained adapters or uncalled bases, had a mean Phred below 15, or lacked an exact constant-primer or identifier match. COPE v1.2.5 was used to merge high-quality paired reads, and clonotypes were defined as unique nucleotide sequences. Clonotypes were aligned to IMGT TRBV, TRBD and TRBJ reference segments using MiTCR v1.1. Analysis was restricted to V-J combinations with a frequency above 0.0001, which covered approximately 99% of repertoires. The TCS score was defined as F50 (clonal expansion) divided by E x V (chaos), with BLOSUM62-based TCRdist calculated between CDR3 peptides within each V-J. Welch's t-statistics and random forest reduced 500 to 650 V-J features to roughly 13, which were used in a naive Bayes classifier (R e1071). The public reads were run again by TCRdb, first through fastp at Q25 and then through MiXCR, and only productive beta chains were kept. Rows merge per CDR3 protein into single entries with the most common DNA and genes. The V and J calls, along with clone size, are taken from TCRdb and not from the paper's own processing. This sample holds hundreds of thousands of distinct CDR3 sequences; about 14% were observed only once. The ten most abundant clones make up approximately 12% of the sample.

Moderately to severely active disease, a Clinical Activity Score of at least 3, a NOSPECS grade of at least 4, and a duration under 3 months were present in ophthalmopathy patients. The study excluded patients with uncontrolled infections, other autoimmune diseases, pregnancy or lactation. Diagnoses were based on clinical symptoms, serum thyroxine and TRAb, thyroid ultrasound and orbital computed tomography. PBMCs were separated from roughly 9.6 ml of fresh peripheral blood using Ficoll-Paque density gradient centrifugation. Total RNA was extracted using Trizol reagent, and RNA quality was assessed on an Agilent 2100 Bioanalyzer. The germline V end is reduced by 3 bases and the J end by 6 bases; junction bases left unmatched: 12. The CDR3 goes from the cysteine to the phenylalanine over 16 residues. Only CDR3 DNA remains: 48 bases, in frame from the first base.

Here the chain combines TRBV12-3 or TRBV12-4 and TRBJ2-3; 7 bases in between match TRBD2. Sequenced: blood. This TCR was sampled from a woman aged 45-65 years with Graves' ophthalmopathy. The CDR3 reads CASSLISGIIGDTQYF. The sequenced DNA: TGTGCCAGCAGTTTGATCAGCGGGATTATTGGGGATACGCAGTATTTT.